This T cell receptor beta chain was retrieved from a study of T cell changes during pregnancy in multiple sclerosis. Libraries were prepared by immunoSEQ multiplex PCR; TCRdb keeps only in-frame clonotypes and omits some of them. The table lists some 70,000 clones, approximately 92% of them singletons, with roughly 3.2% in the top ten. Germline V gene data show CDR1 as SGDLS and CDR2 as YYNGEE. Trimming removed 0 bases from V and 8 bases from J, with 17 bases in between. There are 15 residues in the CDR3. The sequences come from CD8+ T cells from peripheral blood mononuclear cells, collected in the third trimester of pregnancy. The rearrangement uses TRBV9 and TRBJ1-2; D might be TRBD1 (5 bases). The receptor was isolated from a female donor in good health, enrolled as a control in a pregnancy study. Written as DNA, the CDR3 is TGTGCCAGCAGCGTAGCAGGGTCGGCCTTCCAAGGCTACACCTTC. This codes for CASSVAGSAFQGYTF.